This is a list of T cell receptor beta chains from one sample in a study of a mutant IDH1 vaccine in newly diagnosed glioma. Using immunoSEQ multiplex PCR, the repertoire was profiled, and TCRdb retains in-frame clones only, with some absent. The sample has 50,000 to 75,000 clones, more than 90% seen once. The source was PBMCs, collected from a glioma patient treated with radiotherapy, temozolomide or both. Receptor source: a middle-aged man with glioma. The CDR3 runs from the conserved cysteine through the conserved F or W.

v_gene	j_gene	CDR3aa
TRBV27	TRBJ2-1	CASSLLARDYKFF
TRBV2	TRBJ1-2	CASSEALGPNYGYTF
TRBV5-4	TRBJ2-3	CASSLSSGPFGADTQYF
TRBV6-1	TRBJ2-3	CASSGTGRTDTQYF
TRBV2	TRBJ2-7	CASMVAGVIAEQYF
TRBV11-2	TRBJ1-1	CASSALPGNTEAFF
TRBV7-2	TRBJ2-4	CASSEGLAGDKNIQYF
TRBV28	TRBJ2-1	CASSIDRGRKNEQFF
TRBV29-1	TRBJ1-1	CSVRQGMNTEAFF
TRBV25-1	TRBJ1-1	CASRDTVNTEAFF
TRBV9	TRBJ2-3	CASSEGRSRTDTQYF
TRBV18	TRBJ1-5	CASSPERYSNQPQHF
TRBV30	TRBJ1-1	CASLGGVNTEAFF